These 8 T cell receptor beta chains originate from one sample sequenced in a study of CD8 T cells in ankylosing spondylitis. One entry per CDR3 protein, called by TCRdb with MiXCR from the 5' RACE reads. This repertoire shows roughly 230,000 distinct CDR3 sequences, about 10% found once; its top ten account for around 3%. Sequencing was performed on blood, either unsorted or a sorted T cell fraction (not recorded which). These TCRs come from a male donor with ankylosing spondylitis or in good health (not recorded which).

This clonotype was counted at least ten times. This rearrangement joins TRBV20-1 to TRBJ1-6, with 10 bases aligning to TRBD1. Germline CDR1 is DFQATT and CDR2 is SNEGSKA (reference sequence). After removal of 6 bases from V and 8 bases from J, the junction contained 4 bases not matched to a gene. This CDR3 contains 13 residues. CDR3 loop: CSASGTGDSPLHF. The DNA of the CDR3 is TGCAGTGCGTCCGGGACAGGGGATTCACCCCTCCACTTT.

At least ten counts were recorded for this clonotype. The chain recombines TRBV10-3 with TRBJ2-2; perhaps D is TRBD1 or TRBD2 (5 bases each). Germline lookup yields CDR1 ENHRY and CDR2 SYGVKD. V was trimmed by 0 bases and J by 14 bases, leaving 13 bases between them. The CDR3 loop spans 13 amino acids. In DNA form, the CDR3 reads TGTGCCATCAGTGAGTCCGGGACCGCGGAACTGTTTTTT. Translation: CAISESGTAELFF.

The rearrangement joins TRBV10-1 to TRBJ2-2; TRBD1 matches at 10 bases. Germline CDR1 is WNHNN and CDR2 is SYGVQD (reference sequence). Trimming cost V 6 bases and J 4 bases; bases outside gene matches: 5. This CDR3 is 15 amino acids long. The CDR3 here is CASRRQGASTGELFF. CDR3 in DNA: TGCGCCAGCAGGAGACAGGGGGCCAGCACCGGGGAGCTGTTTTTT.

This clonotype was seen repeatedly, ten times or more. The chain has TRBV30 and TRBJ1-5; 8 positions agree with TRBD1. V shed 2 bases and J 9 bases; nucleotides not matched to a gene: 3. Germline assignment: CDR1 GTSNPN and CDR2 SVGIG (reference sequence). This CDR3 has 12 residues. CDR3 sequence (DNA): TGTGCCTGGAGTTTAGGACAGGGGCCCCAGCATTTT. Translating it yields CAWSLGQGPQHF.

The V call is TRBV30, the J call TRBJ1-1; 7 bases align to TRBD1. Germline V gene sequence: CDR1 GTSNPN, CDR2 SVGIG (reference sequence). CDR3 length equals 17 residues. V lost 3 bases to trimming and J lost 4 bases; unmatched junction nucleotides: 17. The CDR3 DNA reads as TGTGCCTGGAGGCCTAAGTCCCAGGGGGGAGGTGGCACTGAAGCTTTCTTT. It codes for CAWRPKSQGGGGTEAFF.

This clonotype was seen at least ten times. This sequence joins TRBV6-1 and TRBJ1-1, with 8 bases identical to TRBD1. The CDR3 spans 15 residues. The germline gives CDR1 MNHNS, CDR2 SASEGT. The V gene end was trimmed by 7 bases and the J gene end by 3 bases; junction bases not matched to a gene: 10. This chain's CDR3 is CASTRGLKGHTEAFF. CDR3 nucleotides: TGTGCCAGCACCAGGGGGCTAAAAGGGCACACTGAAGCTTTCTTT.

Many counts were recorded for this clonotype. V usage is TRBV14 and J usage is TRBJ1-1, with 7 nucleotides matching TRBD1. This CDR3 contains 12 residues. Germline lookup yields CDR1 SGHDN and CDR2 FVKESK. V shed 3 bases and J 10 bases; nucleotides not matched to a gene: 5. As DNA, the CDR3 is TGTGCCAGCAGCCATAACAGGGGAGCAGCTTTCTTT. It specifies CASSHNRGAAFF.

This clonotype was detected many times. The chain recombines TRBV12-3 or TRBV12-4 with TRBJ1-2; TRBD1 matches 7 bases. V lost 4 bases, J lost 8 bases, and 7 bases stayed unmatched. This CDR3 has 13 amino acids. DNA for the CDR3: TGTGCCAGCAGTTGGGAACAGGGGAGCGGCTACACCTTC. Translated: CASSWEQGSGYTF.